This T cell receptor beta chain was identified during a study of beta chain features in type 1 diabetes (dated by TCRdb to between 2018 and 2020). Regarding the complete study: No differences in mean age, gender distribution, total cell number or subset yield were found between patients and healthy donors. Regulatory and stem cell-like memory subsets were isolated from only 8 patients and about eight healthy donors, whereas naive and central memory subsets came from all 28 donors. In the study, TCRB repertoires of sorted circulating CD4+ T cell subsets from recently diagnosed type 1 diabetes patients were compared with those of matched healthy donors. A total of 85 million to 110 million sorted cells were examined across all samples, and RNA yield correlated strongly with the number of cells per subset. Points the paper makes about the study in general: Type 1 diabetes patients showed a moderate but significant shortening of TCRB CDR3 length in all four CD4+ subsets. At VDJ recombination sites, type 1 diabetes patients had fewer insertions and more deleted nucleotides, which implies abnormalities in thymic rearrangement. Shorter templates might be favored by PCR, yet because patient and control samples were amplified and corrected together, any such skew would affect both groups equally. Because cDNA was sequenced instead of genomic DNA, highly expressing activated cells could be over-represented, though the groups showed no difference in activation or CD3 levels. Only small numbers of individuals were included in the HLA sub-analyses, which left unresolved whether HLA type had any influence on TCRB rearrangement. Naive, central memory and regulatory TCRB repertoires appeared more similar among patients than among healthy donors.

This clone has just a few counts. Its binding antigen is unknown. Per-nucleotide qualities are absent, and no much larger clonotype sits a single base away. The cysteine opens and the phenylalanine closes a CDR3 of 13 amino acids. Kept here is only the CDR3 DNA, which spans 39 bases and is read in frame from base 1. The junction shows trimming of 4 bases on V and 1 base on J, plus 8 bases between the germline ends. The germline V gene encodes CDR1 SGHRS and CDR2 YFSETQ. From each donor, a single peripheral blood sample of about 100 mL on average was drawn into heparinised tubes. Using a panel that included CD45RO, CCR7, CD25, CD127, CD95 and CD27, naive, central memory, regulatory and stem cell-like memory CD4+ T cells were sorted on a BD FACSAria II. All sorted populations exceeded 95% purity. Right away, PBMCs were isolated by Lymphoprep density gradient centrifugation and were stained directly, with no culture step. So that batch effects would be minimized, each experiment stained and sorted samples in pairs, pairing one healthy donor with one patient.

The entire isolated RNA was reverse transcribed using the High Capacity cDNA Reverse Transcription Kit, and thus expressed TCRB transcripts were sequenced. Naive, central memory and regulatory T cell samples underwent deep immunoSEQ sequencing, averaging about 3.57 million total reads per sample. Sorted cells were lysed in RLT buffer, and RNA was extracted using DNase-treated RNeasy Micro or Mini kits according to cell number. Each cell subset was processed on its own to prevent cross-contamination, while patient and healthy donor samples were processed together. TCRB sequences were amplified from cDNA with the immunoSEQ multiplex PCR, producing 87-bp fragments spanning the CDR3 region. Sequencing of the amplicons was performed on the Illumina HiSeq platform. Concerning the study's data processing: PCR bias was computationally corrected using synthetic template baselines, reads within Hamming distance 2 were collapsed, and singletons that could not be merged were discarded. Reads were aligned to IMGT to assign V, D and J genes, CDR3 length, and insertions or deletions at six rearrangement sites. Within each subset, clonotype counts were normalized to sorted cell number, and only after that were true diversity and Gini coefficients computed with the tcR R package. The overlap coefficient, calculated on TCRB nucleotide sequences, was used to measure repertoire sharing. Out-of-frame TCRB sequences from naive cells were analyzed as a proxy for the pre-selection repertoire. Entries here come from immuneACCESS through TCRdb and include only in-frame sequences with V and J called. Some clones fail to appear in such tables; in the studies checked, an unresolved V gene covers under half of the shortfall, and the cause of the remainder is unknown. D and trimming come from the DNA, and the V and J calls and clone size come from that table. This sample has a few hundred thousand clones in its table, and approximately 15% of those were observed once. The ten top clones hold 0.015% of the sample.

The receptor was isolated from a woman aged 18-29 years with type 1 diabetes. This chain is built from TRBV5-1 and TRBJ1-1; confidence is insufficient to name the D gene. The specimen sequenced was naive CD4+ T cells from blood. What this sample's cell subset or site label stands for: true naive CD4+ T cells. For the CDR3, the sequence is CASSESENTEAFF. The DNA sequence reads TGCGCCAGCAGCGAATCAGAGAACACTGAAGCTTTCTTT.